The clone carrying this TCR beta chain was seen a single time. iRepertoire HTBI primers and Arm-PCR of CDR3 regions built TCR beta libraries. TCRdb re-called the multiplex PCR reads through MiXCR, storing one row per CDR3 protein. The sample records hundreds of thousands of distinct CDR3 sequences, 30% being singletons. Time point in this sample: persistent/refractory GD, antithyroid drugs over 5 years with positive TRAb. There was RNA extracted from PBMCs, and the TCR library was made from it. The sample comes from a study of regulatory T cells in long-lasting Graves disease. The TCR comes from a female donor with Graves disease. The input for sequencing was peripheral blood mononuclear cells (PBMCs), taken when the disease was refractory, from a patient treated with antithyroid drugs.

The CDR3 region is CASSPDRGRVMNTEAFF. The CDR3 DNA sequence: TGTGCCAGTAGTCCCGACAGGGGCAGGGTCATGAACACTGAAGCTTTCTTT. The chain employs TRBV19 and TRBJ1-1; 8 bases are shared with TRBD1. The CDR3 spans 17 residues. V lost 5 bases and J lost 0; bases outside the gene matches: 11. Germline CDR1 and CDR2: LNHDA and SQIVND (reference sequence).